This T cell receptor beta chain comes out of a study of blood T cell repertoires in COVID-19. Overall study: PBMCs, B-cell-depleted T cells, or T cells provided the cDNA or gDNA that made up the material.

As handled by the study authors: Amplification of reference gene primers was used by the study to estimate nucleated cell counts. Generated by immunoSEQ multiplex PCR, the TCRdb table keeps only in-frame clones and is missing some. The D gene and trimming were derived from the DNA, and the V and J assignments and clone size from that table. The sample gives about 78,000 clones, 80% to 95% of which show up once; 0.7% to 0.9% is in the top ten. CDR1 and CDR2 from the germline V gene are MNHEY and SVGAGI. Trimming took 2 bases from V and 6 from J; bases not matched to a gene: 4. The CDR3 sequence is 14 residues long.

The clonotype comes from an elderly woman with acute or convalescent COVID-19. Sequencing used peripheral blood. The chain links TRBV6-5 to TRBJ1-2; 9 bases match TRBD1. The CDR3 DNA follows: TGTGCCAGCAGTTACACGGGACAGGGTAATGGCTACACCTTC. This translates into CASSYTGQGNGYTF.